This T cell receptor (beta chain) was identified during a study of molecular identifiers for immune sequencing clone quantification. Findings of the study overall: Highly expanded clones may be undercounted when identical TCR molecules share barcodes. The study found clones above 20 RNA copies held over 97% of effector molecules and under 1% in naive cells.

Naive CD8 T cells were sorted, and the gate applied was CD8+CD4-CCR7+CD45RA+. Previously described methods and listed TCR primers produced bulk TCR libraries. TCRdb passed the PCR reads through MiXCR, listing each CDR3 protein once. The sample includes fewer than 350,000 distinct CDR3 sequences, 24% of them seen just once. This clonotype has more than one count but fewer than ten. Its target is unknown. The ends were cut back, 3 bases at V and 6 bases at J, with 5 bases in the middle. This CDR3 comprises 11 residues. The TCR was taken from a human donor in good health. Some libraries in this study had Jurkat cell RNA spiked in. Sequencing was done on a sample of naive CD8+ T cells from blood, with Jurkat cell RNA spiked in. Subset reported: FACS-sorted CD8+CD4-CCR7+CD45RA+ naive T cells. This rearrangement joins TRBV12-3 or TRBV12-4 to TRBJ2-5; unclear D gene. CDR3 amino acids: CASSFSKTQYF. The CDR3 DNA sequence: TGTGCCAGCAGTTTTTCAAAGACCCAGTACTTC.